These 15 T cell receptor beta chains originate from one sample sequenced in a study of cytomegalovirus exposure and HLA in healthy donors. PCR used 60 Vbeta primers and 13 Jbeta primers. The table came from immunoSEQ multiplex PCR; TCRdb's copy has only in-frame clones and leaves some out. The data show under 200,000 clones, approximately 86% seen once. Sequenced input: PBMCs. The receptors originated from a woman in her 30s in good health and CMV-seronegative.

The CDR3 bases are TGTGCCAGCAGTTCAAACAGACTAGCGGGAACCGATGAGCAGTTCTTC. This sequence encodes CASSSNRLAGTDEQFF. J is TRBJ2-1 and V is TRBV27; the match to TRBD2 covers 11 bases. The junction had 10 bases not matched to a gene; V was cut back by 4 bases and J by 8 bases. In germline, CDR1 is MNHEY, CDR2 SMNVEV (reference sequence). The CDR3 totals 16 residues.

This sequence joins TRBV11-2 and TRBJ1-1; 7 nucleotides line up with TRBD1. The CDR3 length is 16 residues. The V and J ends lost 5 bases and 3 bases, in that order; junction bases with no gene match: 12. Per germline, CDR1 SGHAT and CDR2 FQNNGV. Here the CDR3 reads CASSPREGALYTEAFF. CDR3 sequence (DNA): TGTGCCAGCAGCCCACGAGAGGGGGCTCTGTACACTGAAGCTTTCTTT.

This chain joins TRBV10-1 and TRBJ2-7, with 11 positions matching TRBD2. The CDR3 has 15 residues. Trimming removed 2 bases from V and 9 bases from J; junction bases left unmatched: 9. CDR1 WNHNN and CDR2 SYGVQD come from the germline V gene (reference sequence). DNA of the CDR3: TGCGCCAGCAGTGAGACTAGCGGGAGCCCTATGGGGCAGTACTTC. This codes for CASSETSGSPMGQYF.

This clone was recorded a few times. V gene TRBV19 combines with J gene TRBJ2-2, with 12 bases aligning to TRBD1. This CDR3 is 18 amino acids long. The V and J ends lost 6 bases and 6 bases, in that order; junction bases with no gene match: 14. Germline values: CDR1 LNHDA, CDR2 SQIVND (reference sequence). Here the CDR3 reads CASRTPGQGAYLAGELFF. The CDR3, as DNA: TGTGCCAGTAGGACCCCGGGACAGGGGGCATATCTGGCCGGGGAGCTGTTTTTT.

The chain is built from TRBV28 and TRBJ1-1; D not certain. This CDR3 is 12 amino acids long. CDR1 is MDHEN, CDR2 SYDVKM, per germline. V dropped 7 bases and J dropped 6 bases, with 12 bases sitting between them. CDR3 region: CASTRVGAEAFF. The CDR3 DNA reads as TGTGCCAGCACGCGCGTCGGGGCTGAAGCTTTCTTT. Filled out from reference TRBV28 and TRBJ1-1, the complete variable domain reads DVKVTQSSRYLVKRTGEKVFLECVQDMDHENMFWYRQDPGLGLRLIYFSYDVKMKEKGDIPEGYSVSREKKERFSLILESASTNQTSMYLCASTRVGAEAFFGQGTRLTVV.

The rearrangement uses TRBV7-6 and TRBJ2-1, with 10 bases lining up with TRBD2. The junction had 7 bases not matched to a gene; V was cut back by 3 bases and J by 5 bases. Germline V CDR1 and CDR2: SGHVS, FNYEAQ. CDR3 size: 16 residues. The CDR3 bases are TGTGCCAGCAGCTTTGTAGCGGGAGGACCACACAATGAGCAGTTCTTC. Protein product: CASSFVAGGPHNEQFF. Combining the CDR3 with reference TRBV7-6 and TRBJ2-1 gives the whole variable domain GAGVSQSPRYKVTKRGQDVALRCDPISGHVSLYWYRQALGQGPEFLTYFNYEAQQDKSGLPNDRFSAERPEGSISTLTIQRTEQRDSAMYRCASSFVAGGPHNEQFFGPGTRLTVL.

The rearrangement joins TRBV7-2 to TRBJ2-1; D may be TRBD2 (7 bases). The ends were cut back, 5 bases at V and 8 bases at J, with 25 bases in the middle. The CDR3 runs 17 residues. The germline CDR1 and CDR2 sequences are SGHTA and FQGNSA. The CDR3 DNA sequence: TGTGCCAGCAGCCTCCCCGGGGGGCGCGGGAGACTTCATGAGCAGTTCTTC. This gives the protein CASSLPGGRGRLHEQFF.

The chain recombines TRBV29-1 with TRBJ2-5; D is undetermined. V was clipped by 4 bases and J by 5 bases, with 14 bases between them. Germline loops: CDR1 SQVTM, CDR2 ANQGSEA. The CDR3 spans 13 residues. The CDR3 sequence is CSVGLYARETQYF. In nucleotides, the CDR3 is TGCAGCGTTGGGTTGTACGCCAGGGAGACCCAGTACTTC.

This clone has only a few counts. This rearrangement joins TRBV29-1 to TRBJ2-3; TRBD2 is a possible D gene (5 bases). The germline CDR1 and CDR2 sequences are SQVTM and ANQGSEA. V was cut by 3 bases and J by 0 bases, with 7 bases left in between. CDR3 length equals 13 residues. CDR3: CSVDRTSTDTQYF. Written as DNA, the CDR3 is TGCAGCGTTGATCGGACTAGCACAGATACGCAGTATTTT.

The J gene is TRBJ2-2, the V gene TRBV25-1; 7 bases match TRBD1. Germline V gene sequence: CDR1 MGHDK, CDR2 SYGVNS. Trimming cost V 4 bases and J 0 bases; bases outside gene matches: 8. This CDR3 is 17 amino acids long. The CDR3 sequence: CASSAKRGQPNTGELFF. DNA of the CDR3: TGTGCCAGCAGTGCCAAAAGGGGGCAGCCGAACACCGGGGAGCTGTTTTTT.

About this clone itself: Additional DNA sequences in this sample encode the identical CDR3. The chain recombines TRBV4-1 with TRBJ1-1, with a tentative D call TRBD1 (6 bases). There are 16 residues in the CDR3. V was trimmed by 0 bases and J by 4 bases, leaving 15 bases between them. Germline lookup yields CDR1 MGHRA and CDR2 YSYEKL. The CDR3 is CASSQDSGALGTEAFF. In DNA, the CDR3 is TGCGCCAGCAGCCAAGATTCAGGGGCCTTGGGCACTGAAGCTTTCTTT.

This chain links TRBV6-5 with TRBJ2-7; D possibly corresponds to TRBD1 (7 bases). Trimming pared 6 bases from V and 0 bases from J, leaving 15 bases between. Germline-derived CDR1 and CDR2 are MNHEY and SVGAGI. The CDR3 extends over 15 amino acids. In DNA, the CDR3 is TGTGCCAGCAGCTCAGACAGGGACTCCTCCTACGAGCAGTACTTC. This codes for CASSSDRDSSYEQYF.

In this sample, this clone turned up once. This chain links TRBV7-8 with TRBJ1-5, with 8 bases lining up with TRBD1. This CDR3 region has 14 residues. Germline V gene sequence: CDR1 SGHVS, CDR2 FQNEAQ. J gave up 12 bases and V 5 bases, and 12 bases lay outside the gene matches. CDR3 region: CASSTGQAPLDQHF. DNA for the CDR3: TGTGCCAGCAGCACGGGACAGGCCCCTCTGGACCAGCATTTT.

The rearrangement links TRBV19 to TRBJ1-4, with D possibly being TRBD1 (6 bases). Germline values: CDR1 LNHDA, CDR2 SQIVND (reference sequence). The CDR3 sequence is 14 residues long. The V end lost 7 bases, the J end lost 5 bases, and 14 bases lay between the germline ends. CDR3 DNA: TGTGCCAGTAATCCAGGACAGACAAATGAAAAACTGTTTTTT. This codes for CASNPGQTNEKLFF.

The chain combines TRBV7-8 with TRBJ2-2; 16 nucleotides line up with TRBD2. The CDR3 loop spans 22 amino acids. The germline V gene encodes CDR1 SGHVS and CDR2 FQNEAQ. The ends lost 0 bases at V and 3 bases at J; junction bases unmatched: 13. CDR3 nucleotides: TGTGCCAGCAGCTTAGCGCTGAGGTTGGGACTAGCGGGAGGGAGAGACACCGGGGAGCTGTTTTTT. It specifies CASSLALRLGLAGGRDTGELFF.